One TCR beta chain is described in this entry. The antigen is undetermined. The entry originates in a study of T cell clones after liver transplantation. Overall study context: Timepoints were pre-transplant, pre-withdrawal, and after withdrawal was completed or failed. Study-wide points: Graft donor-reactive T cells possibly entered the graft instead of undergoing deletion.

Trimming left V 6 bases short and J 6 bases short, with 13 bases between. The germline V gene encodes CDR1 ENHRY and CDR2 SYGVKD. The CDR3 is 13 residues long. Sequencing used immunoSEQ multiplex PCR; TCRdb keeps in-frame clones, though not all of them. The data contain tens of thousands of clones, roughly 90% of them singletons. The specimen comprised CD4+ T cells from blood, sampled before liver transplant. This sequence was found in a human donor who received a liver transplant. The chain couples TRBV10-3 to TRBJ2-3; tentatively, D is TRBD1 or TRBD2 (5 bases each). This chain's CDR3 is CAISLLGTDTQYF. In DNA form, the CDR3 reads TGTGCCATCAGCCTACTAGGGACCGATACGCAGTATTTT.